This T cell receptor (beta chain) is from a study of CD8+CD57+ T cells in acquired aplastic anemia. Overall study: Isolated CD4+ and CD8+ cells, once sorted, yielded DNA averaging around 3.1 ug.

V was shortened by 6 bases and J by 3 bases, with 18 bases between the two germline ends. Germline V gene lookup returns CDR1 ENHRY and CDR2 SYGVKD. The CDR3 is made up of 15 amino acids. TCR beta VDJ and CDR3 profiling used genomic DNA as template. TCRdb ran MiXCR on the reads and lists one entry per CDR3 protein. The sample shows about 250,000 distinct CDR3 sequences, about 44% of them seen only once. This clonotype has ten or more counts. Its specificity is unknown. Before being chosen for sequencing, patients had shown CD8+CD57+ cell expansion by flow cytometry. The enrolled patients all had severe acquired aplastic anemia. Prior therapy had not been administered to any patient at the time of blood sampling. Study outcomes and limitations: Overlap between patients and controls comprised roughly 28 CD8+ CDR3 sequences.

The chain carries TRBV10-3 and TRBJ2-7, with D possibly TRBD1 on 6 matching bases. The source is a human donor with aplastic anemia. The material sequenced was sorted CD4+, CD8+, or CD8+CD57+ T cells (not recorded which) from PBMCs. The CDR3 region has the DNA TGTGCCATCAGGGTGGACAGCGAGCTCCACTACGAGCAGTACTTC. It encodes CAIRVDSELHYEQYF.